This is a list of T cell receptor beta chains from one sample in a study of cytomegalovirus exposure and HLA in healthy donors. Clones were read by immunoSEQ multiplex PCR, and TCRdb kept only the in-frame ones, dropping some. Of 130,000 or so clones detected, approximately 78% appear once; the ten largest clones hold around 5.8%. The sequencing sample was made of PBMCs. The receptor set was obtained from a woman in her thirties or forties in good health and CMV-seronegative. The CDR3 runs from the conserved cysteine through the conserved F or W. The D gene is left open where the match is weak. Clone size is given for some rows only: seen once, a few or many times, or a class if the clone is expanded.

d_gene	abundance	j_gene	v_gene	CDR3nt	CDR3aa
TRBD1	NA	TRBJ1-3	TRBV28	TGTGCCAGCAGTGACAGGGGTTACTCTGGAAACACCATATATTTT	CASSDRGYSGNTIYF
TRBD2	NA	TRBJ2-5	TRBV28	TGTGCCAGCAGTACCCCGGTGCGGGGGGGTCTGGAAGAGACCCAGTACTTC	CASSTPVRGGLEETQYF
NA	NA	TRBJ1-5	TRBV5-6	TGTGCCAGCAGCTTGCAGGGTGTTCAGCCCCAGCATTTT	CASSLQGVQPQHF
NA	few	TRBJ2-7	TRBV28	TGTGCCAGCAGTTTATATGCCAGGAGGGAGCAGTACTTC	CASSLYARREQYF
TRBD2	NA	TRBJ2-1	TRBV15	TGTGCCACATCGGGACTAGCGGGGGGGGAGCAGTTCTTC	CATSGLAGGEQFF
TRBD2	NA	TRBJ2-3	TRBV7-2	TGTGCCAGCAGCTTCCGGAGCGGGAGCCTCACAGATACGCAGTATTTT	CASSFRSGSLTDTQYF
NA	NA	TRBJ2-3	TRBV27	TGTGCCAGCACTATAGACTACCTCAGCACAGATACGCAGTATTTT	CASTIDYLSTDTQYF
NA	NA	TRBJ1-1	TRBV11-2	TGTGCCAGCAGCCCCCGGGCGGTTCGGGGGAAATGGAACACTGAAGCTTTCTTT	CASSPRAVRGKWNTEAFF
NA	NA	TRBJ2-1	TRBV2	TGTGCCAGCGGGCCTGGGGCAGCATACAATGAGCAGTTCTTC	CASGPGAAYNEQFF
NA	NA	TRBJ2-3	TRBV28	TGTGCCAGCAGTTTCGCACGGAGCACAGATACGCAGTATTTT	CASSFARSTDTQYF
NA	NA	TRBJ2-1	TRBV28	TGTGCCACTCTCCGAGGGGGCTACAATGAGCAGTTCTTC	CATLRGGYNEQFF
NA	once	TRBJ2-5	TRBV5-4	TGTGCCAGCAGCTTGGCAGGGGCTAAAGAGACCCAGTACTTC	CASSLAGAKETQYF
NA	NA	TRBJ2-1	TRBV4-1	TGCGCCAGCAGCCAAGTGAGTAGCCGGGGAAATGAGCAGTTCTTC	CASSQVSSRGNEQFF
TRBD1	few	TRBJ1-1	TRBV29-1	TGCAGCGTTGGAAATCGGGACAGGGGGCCCTTTCTGACTGAAGCTTTCTTT	CSVGNRDRGPFLTEAFF
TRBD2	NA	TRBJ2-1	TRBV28	TGTGCCAGCAGAACCACTAGCGGGAGTGTGTACAATGAGCAGTTCTTC	CASRTTSGSVYNEQFF
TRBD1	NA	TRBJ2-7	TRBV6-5	TGTGCCAGCAGTTACTCGACAGGGAGCACGGACGAGCAGTACTTC	CASSYSTGSTDEQYF
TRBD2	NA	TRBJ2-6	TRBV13	TGTGCCAGCAGCCTAACTATGAGGGCGGGGGGCTCTGGGGCCAACGGCCTGACTTTC	CASSLTMRAGGSGANGLTF
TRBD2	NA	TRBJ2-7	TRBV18	TGTGCCAGCTCAGGGACTAGCTCCCTTTCCTACGAGCAGTACTTC	CASSGTSSLSYEQYF
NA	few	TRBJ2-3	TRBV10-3	TGTGCCACCCTCTCTACAGATACGCAGTATTTT	CATLSTDTQYF
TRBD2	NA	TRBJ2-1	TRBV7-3	TGTGCCAGCAGCCCGACTAGCGATTACAATGAGCAGTTCTTC	CASSPTSDYNEQFF
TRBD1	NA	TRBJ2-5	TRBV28	TGTGCCAGCAGTACCCCCTTCGGACAGGGGCGGGAGACCCAGTACTTC	CASSTPFGQGRETQYF
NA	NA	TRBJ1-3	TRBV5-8	TGTGCCAGCAGCTTGGGGGAGACCTATGGAAACACCATATATTTT	CASSLGETYGNTIYF
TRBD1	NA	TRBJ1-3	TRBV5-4	TGTGCCAGCAGCTTGGGCGGGACAGGGCTTGGAGGAAACACCATATATTTT	CASSLGGTGLGGNTIYF
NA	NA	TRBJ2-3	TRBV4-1	TGCGCCAGCAGCCAAGATCGGGTGAACCCGCAGTATTTT	CASSQDRVNPQYF
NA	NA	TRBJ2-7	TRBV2	TGTGCCAGCAGTGAATCTTACTACGAGCAGTACTTC	CASSESYYEQYF
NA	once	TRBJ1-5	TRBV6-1	TGTGCCAGCAGTCAAGGACTAGAGAATCAGCCCCAGCATTTT	CASSQGLENQPQHF
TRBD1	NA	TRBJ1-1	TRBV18	TGTGCCAGCTCACCTGGGACAGGGATCGCCCCTAGGCAGGCTTTCTTT	CASSPGTGIAPRQAFF
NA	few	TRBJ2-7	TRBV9	TGTGCCAGCAGCGTAGACGGAGCGGATAGCTCCTACGAGCAGTACTTC	CASSVDGADSSYEQYF
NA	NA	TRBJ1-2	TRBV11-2	TGTGCCAGCAGCTTGGGAGAAAGGTCGAGGGGCTACACCTTC	CASSLGERSRGYTF